The entry below gives a single TCR beta chain sequence along with its context. Its cognate antigen is unknown. These data originate in a study of T cells after yellow fever vaccination. Findings and limits, study-wide: It was the secondary response that reached its peak faster, day 5 versus 15, but it was weaker. From the bulk population, abundant clonotypes could contaminate and appear within FACS-sorted repertoires. Overlap between CD4 and CD8 compartments was detected for a small share of clonotypes.

The CDR3 spans 18 residues. V dropped 2 bases and J dropped 0 bases, with 20 bases sitting between them. Germline CDR1 SGHRS, CDR2 YFSETQ. A process of 5'RACE template switching, which added a universal primer site and UMIs, was used to make TCR cDNA. One entry per CDR3 protein results from TCRdb running MiXCR on the 5' RACE reads. The data hold some 320,000 distinct CDR3 sequences, with around 4.4% observed a single time. The chain is built from TRBV5-1 and TRBJ2-5; D possibly corresponds to TRBD2 (6 bases). This receptor was obtained from a man aged 18 to 30 who received the YFV17D yellow fever vaccine. The input for sequencing was PBMCs, taken 15 days after the yellow fever booster vaccination. The CDR3 region has the DNA TGCGCCAGCAGCTTCTTTCGCGGGGCCGAAATGAACCAAGAGACCCAGTACTTC. It is translated as CASSFFRGAEMNQETQYF.